Given below is one T cell receptor (beta chain) in context. As originally analysed: Reference gene primer amplification yielded estimated nucleated cell counts. Measured with immunoSEQ multiplex PCR; TCRdb has only the in-frame clones, and not every one. The DNA gave D and trimming, while V, J and clone size come from that table. The table has 150,000 to 200,000 clones, around 87% seen once; the top ten hold over 7%. The data stem from a study of blood T cell repertoires in COVID-19. Study information: Italy, Spain and the United States were the sources of the convalescent and acute COVID-19 samples. Sources were T cells, B-cell-depleted T cells, or PBMCs; the material itself was cDNA or gDNA.

Germline V gives CDR1 SGHTA, CDR2 FQGNSA. The CDR3 is 14 amino acids. Trimming left V 0 bases short and J 11 bases short, with 16 bases between. This TCR came from a woman of 80 years or more in a cohort sampled during active or convalescent COVID-19. The sample comprised peripheral blood. The rearrangement uses TRBV7-2 and TRBJ2-5; tentatively, D is TRBD2 (6 bases). CDR3 sequence: CASSLAGGPRPQYF. CDR3 DNA sequence: TGTGCCAGCAGCTTAGCGGGGGGACCTCGGCCACAGTACTTC.